Presented here are 22 T cell receptor beta chains from one specimen sequenced in a study of neurological immune-mediated disorders. MiXCR was run by TCRdb on the 5' RACE reads, yielding one entry per CDR3 protein. The table shows roughly 57,000 distinct CDR3 sequences, with around 24% occurring only once. Indicated time point: technical triplicate 2. Sequenced material: PBMCs. The receptors stem from a man between 60 and 75 years old with HTLV-1-associated myelopathy (HAM/TSP).

This clonotype was recorded many times. J is TRBJ2-1 and V is TRBV7-9; weak D call: TRBD1 (5 bases). V lost 3 bases and J 3 bases, leaving 15 bases between the germline ends. Per germline, CDR1 SEHNR and CDR2 FQNEAQ (reference sequence). This CDR3 comprises 16 residues. The CDR3 nucleotides read TGTGCCAGCAGCTTTCAAACAGGAAATGGCTACAATGAGCAGTTCTTC. Translated: CASSFQTGNGYNEQFF. Combining the CDR3 with reference TRBV7-9 and TRBJ2-1 gives the whole variable domain DTGVSQNPRHKITKRGQNVTFRCDPISEHNRLYWYRQTLGQGPEFLTYFQNEAQLEKSRLLSDRFSAERPKGSFSTLEIQRTEQGDSAMYLCASSFQTGNGYNEQFFGPGTRLTVL.

This clonotype has ten or more counts. The chain is built from TRBV5-1 and TRBJ2-1; a possible D gene is TRBD2 (5 bases). This CDR3 has 15 amino acids. V lost 0 bases to trimming and J lost 3 bases, with 10 bases between them. In germline, CDR1 is SGHRS, CDR2 YFSETQ. The CDR3 sequence: CASSLGAAFYNEQFF. As DNA, the CDR3 is TGCGCCAGCAGCTTGGGAGCGGCCTTCTACAATGAGCAGTTCTTC.

Of note for this clonotype: Germline is not matched at one junction end, which may reflect a read error. CDR3 DNA: TGTGCTAGCACGACTAGCGGAGATCTGAGCTCCTACGAGCAGTACTTC. Translation gives CASTTSGDLSSYEQYF. The V call is TRBV7-7, the J call TRBJ2-7, with 9 bases identical to TRBD2. The CDR3 has 16 amino acids. Germline V gene data show CDR1 as SSHAT and CDR2 as FNYEAQ (reference sequence).

Many counts were recorded for this clonotype. The chain combines TRBV20-1 with TRBJ1-2; the D is unclear. Trimming took 1 base from V and 8 from J, leaving 8 bases between them. Germline V gives CDR1 DFQATT, CDR2 SNEGSKA (reference sequence). The CDR3 spans 11 residues. Here the CDR3 reads CSARVPEGYTF. CDR3 in DNA: TGCAGTGCTAGAGTGCCCGAGGGCTACACCTTC.

This clonotype was picked up many times. The J gene is TRBJ1-1, the V gene TRBV6-5, with a tentative D call TRBD1 (5 bases). CDR1 is MNHEY and CDR2 is SVGAGI in the germline V gene. Trimming took 2 bases from V and 5 from J, leaving 12 bases between them. The CDR3 runs to 14 residues. CDR3 in amino acids: CASSYRGDGTEAFF. Here the CDR3 DNA reads TGTGCCAGCAGTTACAGGGGAGATGGTACTGAAGCTTTCTTT.

The CDR3 coding sequence is TGCAGTGCGCTGACGGTGACTATCTGGAGTCCCGGGGAGCTGTTTTTT. It specifies CSALTVTIWSPGELFF. This chain connects TRBV20-1 to TRBJ2-2; D possibly corresponds to TRBD2 (5 bases). In germline, CDR1 is DFQATT, CDR2 SNEGSKA (reference sequence). V was clipped by 6 bases and J by 6 bases, with 23 bases between them. This CDR3 is 16 amino acids long.

This sequence joins TRBV29-1 and TRBJ2-1; D ambiguous. CDR3 length: 12 residues. V was trimmed by 0 bases and J by 7 bases, leaving 7 bases between them. Germline V CDR1 and CDR2: SQVTM, ANQGSEA. The CDR3, as DNA: TGCAGCGTTGAAGATGCGGAGAATGAGCAGTTCTTC. Its protein product is CSVEDAENEQFF.

Concerning this clonotype: This may stem from a read error, because a much larger clone lies one nucleotide away. The chain carries TRBV11-2 and TRBJ1-1; unclear D gene. Between the trimmed V and J ends, which lost 2 bases and 7 bases, there was a span of 11 bases. Per germline, CDR1 SGHAT and CDR2 FQNNGV. The CDR3 is made up of 13 amino acids. The CDR3 DNA is TGTGCCAGCAGCTTATTCATGGGCATTGAAGCTTTCTTT. Translating gives CASSLFMGIEAFF. Full variable domain (rest looked up from reference TRBV11-2 and TRBJ1-1): EAGVAQSPRYKIIEKRQSVAFWCNPISGHATLYWYQQILGQGPKLLIQFQNNGVVDDSQLPKDRFSAERLKGVDSTLKIQPAKLEDSAVYLCASSLFMGIEAFFGQGTRLTVV.

The V gene is TRBV10-3, the J gene TRBJ2-4; D tentatively reads TRBD1 or TRBD2 (5 bases each). Germline V gives CDR1 ENHRY, CDR2 SYGVKD. Between the trimmed V and J ends, which lost 2 bases and 9 bases, there was a span of 14 bases. The CDR3 is made up of 14 amino acids. In nucleotides, the CDR3 is TGTGCCATCAGTGAGGGGAGAGGGGTCGGCATTCAGTACTTC. It translates to CAISEGRGVGIQYF.

This clonotype was counted at least ten times. The rearrangement joins TRBV20-1 to TRBJ2-1; D is undetermined. Germline-derived CDR1 and CDR2 are DFQATT and SNEGSKA (reference sequence). The V end lost 4 bases, the J end lost 5 bases, and 6 bases lay between the germline ends. This CDR3 is 11 amino acids long. CDR3 DNA: TGCAGTGCTATGGAAGACAATGAGCAGTTCTTC. Amino acid sequence: CSAMEDNEQFF.

The sample holds many counts of this clonotype. This chain connects TRBV11-3 to TRBJ2-7; TRBD2 agrees at 12 bases. Per the germline V gene, CDR1 is SGHNT and CDR2 is YENEEA. The V and J ends lost 3 bases and 6 bases, in that order; junction bases with no gene match: 0. The CDR3 is made up of 13 amino acids. CDR3 region: CASSLTSGSEQYF. The CDR3 DNA reads TGTGCCAGCAGCTTGACTAGCGGGAGCGAGCAGTACTTC.

This clonotype has more than one count but fewer than ten. This chain uses TRBV5-1 with TRBJ2-3, with D possibly being TRBD2 (6 bases). V was trimmed by 4 bases and J by 2 bases, leaving 17 bases between them. CDR1 is SGHRS and CDR2 is YFSETQ in the germline V gene. This CDR3 spans 16 amino acids. This chain's CDR3 is CASSLRRDSFTDTQYF. The CDR3 bases are TGCGCCAGCAGCCTCAGAAGGGACTCTTTCACAGATACGCAGTATTTT.

Ten or more counts support this clonotype. This sequence joins TRBV7-9 and TRBJ2-2; tentatively, D is TRBD1 or TRBD2 (6 bases each). CDR3 length equals 15 residues. Germline loops: CDR1 SEHNR, CDR2 FQNEAQ (reference sequence). V was cut by 1 base and J by 6 bases, with 12 bases left in between. CDR3 residues: CASSLGPGAAGELFF. CDR3 coding DNA: TGTGCCAGCAGCTTAGGTCCGGGGGCCGCCGGGGAGCTGTTTTTT.

This clonotype was found many times. V and J are TRBV12-3 or TRBV12-4 and TRBJ2-5, with 11 bases matching TRBD2. The CDR3 has 14 residues. The junction had 2 bases not matched to a gene; V was cut back by 3 bases and J by 5 bases. This CDR3 reads CASSFTSGSETQYF. For the CDR3, the DNA is TGTGCCAGCAGTTTTACTAGCGGGAGTGAGACCCAGTACTTC.

The rearrangement joins TRBV12-3 or TRBV12-4 to TRBJ2-3, with unresolved D. Trimming stripped 8 bases from V and 3 bases from J, with 15 bases between. The CDR3 is 14 amino acids. The CDR3 loop reads CASALLVETDTQYF. In nucleotides, the CDR3 is TGTGCCAGCGCCCTCCTCGTAGAAACAGATACGCAGTATTTT.

This clonotype was detected ten times or more. The chain employs TRBV11-1 and TRBJ2-1, with 14 positions matching TRBD2. V lost 6 bases and J lost 4; bases outside the gene matches: 17. This CDR3 contains 20 residues. CDR1 is SGHAT and CDR2 is FQDESV in the germline V gene (reference sequence). The chain's CDR3 is CASSSALGTSGSLAYNEQFF. For the CDR3, the DNA is TGTGCCAGCAGTTCCGCACTCGGGACTAGCGGGAGTTTGGCGTACAATGAGCAGTTCTTC.

This clonotype was detected many times. This chain connects TRBV4-2 to TRBJ2-7; the match to TRBD2 covers 9 bases. Losses at the gene ends were 4 bases for V and 2 bases for J; bases not matched to a gene: 12. The CDR3 has 17 amino acids. Germline CDR1 reads LGHNA; CDR2 reads YNFKEQ. The CDR3 protein is CASSPQQREDLPYEQYF. The CDR3 DNA reads as TGTGCCAGCAGCCCCCAGCAGCGGGAGGACCTTCCCTACGAGCAGTACTTC.

This clonotype was found many times. V usage is TRBV6-5 and J usage is TRBJ1-1; the D is unclear. Germline V CDR1 and CDR2: MNHEY, SVGAGI. Trimming took off 7 bases at V and 6 bases at J, with 15 bases between the two ends. The CDR3 extends over 13 amino acids. The CDR3 DNA reads TGTGCCAGCAATCAGAACTTGGGCGCTGAAGCTTTCTTT. Its protein is CASNQNLGAEAFF.

This clonotype was counted ten times or more. The genes are TRBV7-3 and TRBJ2-1, with a tentative D call TRBD1 (5 bases). The CDR3 consists of 14 residues. Germline V gives CDR1 SGHTA, CDR2 FQGTGA. Deletions cut 5 bases from V and 5 bases from J, with 13 bases between. In DNA, the CDR3 is TGTGCCAGCAGCCCAACAGGCCAGGACAATGAGCAGTTCTTC. This codes for CASSPTGQDNEQFF.

Many counts were recorded for this clonotype. V usage is TRBV5-1 and J usage is TRBJ2-1, with TRBD2 identical over 8 bases. This CDR3 region has 16 residues. The V segment lost 4 bases and the J segment 4 bases; nucleotides outside the gene matches: 10. CDR1 is SGHRS, CDR2 YFSETQ, per germline. Written as DNA, the CDR3 is TGCGCCAGCAGCCGGGGGGGCTTGCCAGGGTACAATGAGCAGTTCTTC. Translation gives CASSRGGLPGYNEQFF.

The chain links TRBV20-1 to TRBJ1-1; no clear D. CDR1 is DFQATT, CDR2 SNEGSKA, per germline (reference sequence). This CDR3 contains 12 residues. V shed 4 bases and J shed 2 bases, with 8 bases lying between them. The CDR3, as DNA: TGCAGTGCTAATCGGGGAAACACTGAAGCTTTCTTT. Protein sequence: CSANRGNTEAFF.

This clonotype occurred many times. This chain joins TRBV29-1 and TRBJ1-2; the match to TRBD1 covers 10 bases. Germline assignment: CDR1 SQVTM and CDR2 ANQGSEA. Losses at the gene ends were 4 bases for V and 4 bases for J; bases not matched to a gene: 9. The CDR3 totals 15 residues. CDR3 nucleotides: TGCAGCGTTGGTAACCGGGACAGGGGACTCTATGGCTACACCTTC. It codes for CSVGNRDRGLYGYTF.